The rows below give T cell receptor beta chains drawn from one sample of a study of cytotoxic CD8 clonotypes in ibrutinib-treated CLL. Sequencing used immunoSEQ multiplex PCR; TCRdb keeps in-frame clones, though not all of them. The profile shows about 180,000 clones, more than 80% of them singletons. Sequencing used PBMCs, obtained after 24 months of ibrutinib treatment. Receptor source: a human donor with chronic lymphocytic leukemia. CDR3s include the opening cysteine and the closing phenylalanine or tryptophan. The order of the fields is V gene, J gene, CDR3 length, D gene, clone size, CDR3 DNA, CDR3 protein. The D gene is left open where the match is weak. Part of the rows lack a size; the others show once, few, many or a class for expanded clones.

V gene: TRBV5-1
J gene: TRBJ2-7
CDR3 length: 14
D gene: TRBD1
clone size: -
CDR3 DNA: TGCGCCAGCAGCTTACCAGACAGGGTAGGCGAGCAGTACTTC
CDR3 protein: CASSLPDRVGEQYF

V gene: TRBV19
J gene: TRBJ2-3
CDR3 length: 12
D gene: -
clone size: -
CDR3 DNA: TGTGCCAGTAGTCCCCAAACAGATACGCAGTATTTT
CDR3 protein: CASSPQTDTQYF

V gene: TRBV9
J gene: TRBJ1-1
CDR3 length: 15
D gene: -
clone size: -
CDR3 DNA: TGTGCCAGCAGCGTATTTGTGGGTGGAAACACTGAAGCTTTCTTT
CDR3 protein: CASSVFVGGNTEAFF

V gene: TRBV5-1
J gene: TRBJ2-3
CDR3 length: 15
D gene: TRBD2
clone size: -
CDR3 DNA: TGCGCCAGCCGCCGGCTTGGGGGGGATACAGATACGCAGTATTTT
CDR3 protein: CASRRLGGDTDTQYF

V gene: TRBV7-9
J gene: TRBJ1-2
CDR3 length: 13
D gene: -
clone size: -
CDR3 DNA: TGTGCCAGCAACAGAAACGGGGTCTATGGCTACACCTTC
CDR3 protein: CASNRNGVYGYTF

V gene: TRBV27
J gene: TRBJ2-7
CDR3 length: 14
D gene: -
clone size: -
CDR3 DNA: TGTGCCAGGTGGGGGAAAAAAGGAACCTACGAGCAGTACTTC
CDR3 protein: CARWGKKGTYEQYF

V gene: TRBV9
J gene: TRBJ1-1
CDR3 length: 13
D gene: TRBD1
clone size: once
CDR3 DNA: TGTGCCAGCAGCGTCCGGGACAGGGGCGGAGCTTTCTTT
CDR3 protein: CASSVRDRGGAFF

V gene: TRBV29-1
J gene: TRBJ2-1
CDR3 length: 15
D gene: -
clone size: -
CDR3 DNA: TGCAGCGTTGAAATCGGGCTGGCCTGGAGGGGTGAGCAGTTCTTC
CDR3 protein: CSVEIGLAWRGEQFF

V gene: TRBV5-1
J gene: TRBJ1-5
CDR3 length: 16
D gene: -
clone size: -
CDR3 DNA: TGCGCCAGCAGCTTGGGATCGGGTAGGAGCAATCAGCCCCAGCATTTT
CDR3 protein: CASSLGSGRSNQPQHF

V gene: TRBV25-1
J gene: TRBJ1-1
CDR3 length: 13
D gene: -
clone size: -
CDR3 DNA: TGTGCCAGCAGTAAACCAGGGTTGCCTGAAGCTTTCTTT
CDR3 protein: CASSKPGLPEAFF

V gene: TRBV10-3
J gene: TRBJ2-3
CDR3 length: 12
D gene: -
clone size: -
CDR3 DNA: TGTGCCATCAGTGACCTTACAGATACGCAGTATTTT
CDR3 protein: CAISDLTDTQYF

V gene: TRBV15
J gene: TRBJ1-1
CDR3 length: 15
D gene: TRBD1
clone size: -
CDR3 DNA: TGTGCCACGGGAAGGGGACAGACTCTGAACACTGAAGCTTTCTTT
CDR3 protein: CATGRGQTLNTEAFF

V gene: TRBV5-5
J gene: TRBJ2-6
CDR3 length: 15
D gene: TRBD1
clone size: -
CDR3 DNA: TGTGCCAGCAGCTCGACAGGGGCTGGGGCCAACGTCCTGACTTTC
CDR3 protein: CASSSTGAGANVLTF

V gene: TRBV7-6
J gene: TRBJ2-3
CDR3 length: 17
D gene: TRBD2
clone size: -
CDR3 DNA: TGTGCCAGCAGCTTGAGGGGAGCGGGGGGCAGGACGGATACGCAGTATTTT
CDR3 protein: CASSLRGAGGRTDTQYF

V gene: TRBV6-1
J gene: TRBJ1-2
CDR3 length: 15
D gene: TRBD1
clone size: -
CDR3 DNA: TGTGCCAGCACCGGACAGACAGGGGGCGAGCTGGGCTACACCTTC
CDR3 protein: CASTGQTGGELGYTF

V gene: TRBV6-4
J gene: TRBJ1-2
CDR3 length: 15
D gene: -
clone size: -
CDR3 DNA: TGTGCCAGCAGTGACTCGAGCAGGGGTGCCTATGGCTACACCTTC
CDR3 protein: CASSDSSRGAYGYTF

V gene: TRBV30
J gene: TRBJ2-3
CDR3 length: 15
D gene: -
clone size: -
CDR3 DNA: TGTGCCTGGAGTTTTGGGGGGGCGGGCACAGATACGCAGTATTTT
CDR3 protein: CAWSFGGAGTDTQYF

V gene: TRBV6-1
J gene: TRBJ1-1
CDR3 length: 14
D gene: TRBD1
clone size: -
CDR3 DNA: TGTGCCAGCGATTTCAGACAGGGGAACACTGAAGCTTTCTTT
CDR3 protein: CASDFRQGNTEAFF

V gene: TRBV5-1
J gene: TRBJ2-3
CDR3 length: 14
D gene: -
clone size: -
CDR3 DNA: TGCGCCAGCAGCTTGGCGGATTTTACAGATACGCAGTATTTT
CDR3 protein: CASSLADFTDTQYF

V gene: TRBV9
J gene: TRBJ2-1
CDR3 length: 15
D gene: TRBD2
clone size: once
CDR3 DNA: TGTGCCAGCAGCGATGGACTAGCGGGAGACAATGAGCAGTTCTTC
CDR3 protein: CASSDGLAGDNEQFF

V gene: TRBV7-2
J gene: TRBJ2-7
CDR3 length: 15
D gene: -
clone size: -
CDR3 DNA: TGTGCCAGCAGACCCGGGCCAGTGAGCTCCTACGAGCAGTACTTC
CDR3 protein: CASRPGPVSSYEQYF

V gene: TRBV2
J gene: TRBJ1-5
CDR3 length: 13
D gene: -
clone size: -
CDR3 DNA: TGTGCCAGCAAGGACAATCCCAATCAGCCCCAGCATTTT
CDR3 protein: CASKDNPNQPQHF

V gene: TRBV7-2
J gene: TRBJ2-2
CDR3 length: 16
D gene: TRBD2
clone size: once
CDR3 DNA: TGTGCCAGCAGCCCCTGGGGGGGGAAGAACACCGGGGAGCTGTTTTTT
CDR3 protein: CASSPWGGKNTGELFF

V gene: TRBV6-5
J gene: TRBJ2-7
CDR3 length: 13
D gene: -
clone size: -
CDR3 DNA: TGTGCCAGCAGTTCGGGCAGGAAGTACGAGCAGTACTTC
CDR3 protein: CASSSGRKYEQYF

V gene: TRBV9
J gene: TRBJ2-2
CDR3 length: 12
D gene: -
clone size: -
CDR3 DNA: TGTGCCAGCAGCGATCAGGTCGGGGAGCTGTTTTTT
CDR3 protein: CASSDQVGELFF

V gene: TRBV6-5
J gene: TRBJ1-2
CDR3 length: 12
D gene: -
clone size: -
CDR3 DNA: TGTGCCAGCAGTGAACGCGGGTATGGCTACACCTTC
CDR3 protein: CASSERGYGYTF